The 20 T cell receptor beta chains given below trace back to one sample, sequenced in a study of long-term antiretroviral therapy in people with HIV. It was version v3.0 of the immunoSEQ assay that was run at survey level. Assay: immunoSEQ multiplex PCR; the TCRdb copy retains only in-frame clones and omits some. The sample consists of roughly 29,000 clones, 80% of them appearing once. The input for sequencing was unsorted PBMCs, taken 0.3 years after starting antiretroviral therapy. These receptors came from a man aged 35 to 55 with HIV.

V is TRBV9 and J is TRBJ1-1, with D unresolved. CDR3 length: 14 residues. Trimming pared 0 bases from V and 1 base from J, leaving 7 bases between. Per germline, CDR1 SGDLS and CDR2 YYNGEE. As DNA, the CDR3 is TGTGCCAGCAGCGTAGGTGTTTCGAACACTGAAGCTTTCTTT. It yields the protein CASSVGVSNTEAFF.

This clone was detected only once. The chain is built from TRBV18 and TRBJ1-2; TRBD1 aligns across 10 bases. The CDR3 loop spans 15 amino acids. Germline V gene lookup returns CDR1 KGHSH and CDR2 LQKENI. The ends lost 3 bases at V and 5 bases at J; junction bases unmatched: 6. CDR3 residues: CASSPRQGARYGYTF. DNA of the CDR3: TGTGCCAGCTCACCCAGACAGGGGGCGAGGTATGGCTACACCTTC.

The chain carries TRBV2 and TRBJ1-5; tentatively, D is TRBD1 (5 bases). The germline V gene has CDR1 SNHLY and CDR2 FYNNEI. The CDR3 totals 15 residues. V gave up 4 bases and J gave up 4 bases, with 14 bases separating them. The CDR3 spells CASSVGTSRNQPQHF. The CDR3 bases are TGTGCCAGCAGTGTGGGGACGAGTCGAAATCAGCCCCAGCATTTT.

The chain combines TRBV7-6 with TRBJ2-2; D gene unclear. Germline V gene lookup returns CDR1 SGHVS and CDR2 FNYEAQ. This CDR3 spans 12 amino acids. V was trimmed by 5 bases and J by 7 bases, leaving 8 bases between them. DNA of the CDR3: TGTGCCAGCAGCCCAGGAAGCGGGGAGCTGTTTTTT. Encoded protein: CASSPGSGELFF. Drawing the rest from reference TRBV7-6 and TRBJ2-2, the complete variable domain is GAGVSQSPRYKVTKRGQDVALRCDPISGHVSLYWYRQALGQGPEFLTYFNYEAQQDKSGLPNDRFSAERPEGSISTLTIQRTEQRDSAMYRCASSPGSGELFFGEGSRLTVL.

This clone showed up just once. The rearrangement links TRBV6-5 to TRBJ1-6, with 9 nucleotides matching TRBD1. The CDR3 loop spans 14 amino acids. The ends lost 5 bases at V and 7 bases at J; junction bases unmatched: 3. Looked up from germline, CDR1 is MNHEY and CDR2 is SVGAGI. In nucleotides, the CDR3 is TGTGCCAGCAGTCGACAGGGGGTAAATTCACCCCTCCACTTT. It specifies CASSRQGVNSPLHF.

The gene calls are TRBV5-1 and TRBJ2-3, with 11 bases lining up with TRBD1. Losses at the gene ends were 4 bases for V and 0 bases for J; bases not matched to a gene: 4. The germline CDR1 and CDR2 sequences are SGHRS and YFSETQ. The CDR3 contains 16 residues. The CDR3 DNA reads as TGCGCCAGCAGCCAGGGACAGGGGGTAAGCACAGATACGCAGTATTTT. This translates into CASSQGQGVSTDTQYF.

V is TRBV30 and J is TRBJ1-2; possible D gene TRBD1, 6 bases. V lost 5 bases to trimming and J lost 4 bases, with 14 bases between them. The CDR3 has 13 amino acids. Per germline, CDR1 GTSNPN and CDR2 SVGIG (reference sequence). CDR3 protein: CAWEGQSFYGYTF. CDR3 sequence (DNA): TGTGCCTGGGAGGGACAAAGCTTCTATGGCTACACCTTC.

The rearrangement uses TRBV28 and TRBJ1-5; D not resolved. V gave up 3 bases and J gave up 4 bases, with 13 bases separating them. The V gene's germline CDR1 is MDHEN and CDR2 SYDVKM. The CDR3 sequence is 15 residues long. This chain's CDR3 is CASSLVSGVNQPQHF. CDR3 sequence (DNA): TGTGCCAGCAGTTTGGTGTCCGGGGTTAATCAGCCCCAGCATTTT.

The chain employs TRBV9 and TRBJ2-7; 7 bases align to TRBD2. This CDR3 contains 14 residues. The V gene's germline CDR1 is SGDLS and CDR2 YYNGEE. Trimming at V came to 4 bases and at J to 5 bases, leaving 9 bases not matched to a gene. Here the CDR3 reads CASSPGGARDEQYF. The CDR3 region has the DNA TGTGCCAGCAGCCCGGGGGGAGCACGCGACGAGCAGTACTTC.

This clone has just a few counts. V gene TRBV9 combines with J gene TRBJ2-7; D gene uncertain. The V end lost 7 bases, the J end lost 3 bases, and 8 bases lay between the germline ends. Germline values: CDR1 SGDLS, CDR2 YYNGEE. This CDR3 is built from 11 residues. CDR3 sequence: CASGQHYEQYF. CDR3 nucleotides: TGTGCCAGCGGTCAACACTACGAGCAGTACTTC. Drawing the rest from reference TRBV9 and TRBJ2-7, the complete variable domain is DSGVTQTPKHLITATGQRVTLRCSPRSGDLSVYWYQQSLDQGLQFLIQYYNGEERAKGNILERFSAQQFPDLHSELNLSSLELGDSALYFCASGQHYEQYFGPGTRLTVT.

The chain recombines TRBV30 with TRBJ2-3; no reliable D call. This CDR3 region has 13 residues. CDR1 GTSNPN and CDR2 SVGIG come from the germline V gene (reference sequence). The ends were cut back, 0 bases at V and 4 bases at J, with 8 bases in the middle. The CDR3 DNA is TGTGCCTGGAGTGTGGTGCTCTCAGATACGCAGTATTTT. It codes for CAWSVVLSDTQYF.

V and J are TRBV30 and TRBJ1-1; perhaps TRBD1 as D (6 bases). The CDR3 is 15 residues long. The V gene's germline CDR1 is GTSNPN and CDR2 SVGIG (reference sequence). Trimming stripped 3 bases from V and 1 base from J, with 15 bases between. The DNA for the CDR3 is TGTGCCTGGAGAGGGGGTTGGCTGGGGAACACTGAAGCTTTCTTT. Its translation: CAWRGGWLGNTEAFF.

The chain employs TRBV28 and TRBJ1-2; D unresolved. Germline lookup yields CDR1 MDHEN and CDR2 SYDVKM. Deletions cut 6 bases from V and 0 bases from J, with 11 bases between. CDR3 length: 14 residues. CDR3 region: CASRPPGPNYGYTF. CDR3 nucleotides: TGTGCCAGCAGACCCCCCGGGCCTAACTATGGCTACACCTTC.

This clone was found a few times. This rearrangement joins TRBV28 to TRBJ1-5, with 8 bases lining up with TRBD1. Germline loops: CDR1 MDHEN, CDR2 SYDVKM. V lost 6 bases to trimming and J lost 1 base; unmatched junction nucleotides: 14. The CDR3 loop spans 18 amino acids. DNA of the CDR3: TGTGCCAGCAGAGTAACCGACAGGGGAAGTTGGAGCAATCAGCCCCAGCATTTT. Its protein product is CASRVTDRGSWSNQPQHF.

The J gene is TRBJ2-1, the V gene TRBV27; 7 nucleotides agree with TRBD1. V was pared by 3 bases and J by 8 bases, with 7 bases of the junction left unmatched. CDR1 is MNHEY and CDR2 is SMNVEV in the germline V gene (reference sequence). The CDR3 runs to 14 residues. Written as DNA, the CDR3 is TGTGCCAGCAGTTTTGACAGGGTCAGCGATGAGCAGTTCTTC. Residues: CASSFDRVSDEQFF.

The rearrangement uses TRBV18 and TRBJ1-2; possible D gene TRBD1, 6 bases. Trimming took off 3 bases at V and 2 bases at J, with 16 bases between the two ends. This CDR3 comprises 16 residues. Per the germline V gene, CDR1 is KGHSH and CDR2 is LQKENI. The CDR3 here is CASSPQGRLPNYGYTF. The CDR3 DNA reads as TGTGCCAGCTCACCGCAGGGGCGCCTTCCCAACTATGGCTACACCTTC.

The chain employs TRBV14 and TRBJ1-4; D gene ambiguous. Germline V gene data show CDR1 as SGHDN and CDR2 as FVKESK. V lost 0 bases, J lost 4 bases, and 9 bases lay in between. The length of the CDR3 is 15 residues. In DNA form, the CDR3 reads TGTGCCAGCAGCCAAGATCAAACCGGTAATGAAAAACTGTTTTTT. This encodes CASSQDQTGNEKLFF.

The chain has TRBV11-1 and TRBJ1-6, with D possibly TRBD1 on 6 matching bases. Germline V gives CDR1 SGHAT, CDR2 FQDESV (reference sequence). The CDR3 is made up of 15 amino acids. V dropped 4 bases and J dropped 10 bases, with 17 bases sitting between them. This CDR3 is CASSSRTAGFSPLHF. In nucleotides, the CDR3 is TGTGCCAGCAGCTCTAGGACAGCCGGGTTCTCACCCCTCCACTTT.

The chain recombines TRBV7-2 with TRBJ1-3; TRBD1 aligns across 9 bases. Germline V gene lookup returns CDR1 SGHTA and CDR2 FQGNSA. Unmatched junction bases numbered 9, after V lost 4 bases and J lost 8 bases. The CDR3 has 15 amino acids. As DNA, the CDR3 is TGTGCCAGCAGCTCGTCCGGACAGGGGCAAGACACCATATATTTT. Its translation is CASSSSGQGQDTIYF.

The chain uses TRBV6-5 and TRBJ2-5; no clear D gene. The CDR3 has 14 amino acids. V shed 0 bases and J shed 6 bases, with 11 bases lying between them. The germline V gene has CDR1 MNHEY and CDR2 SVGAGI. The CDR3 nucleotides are TGTGCCAGCAGTTACTCGGGGATTGGGAAGACCCAGTACTTC. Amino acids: CASSYSGIGKTQYF.